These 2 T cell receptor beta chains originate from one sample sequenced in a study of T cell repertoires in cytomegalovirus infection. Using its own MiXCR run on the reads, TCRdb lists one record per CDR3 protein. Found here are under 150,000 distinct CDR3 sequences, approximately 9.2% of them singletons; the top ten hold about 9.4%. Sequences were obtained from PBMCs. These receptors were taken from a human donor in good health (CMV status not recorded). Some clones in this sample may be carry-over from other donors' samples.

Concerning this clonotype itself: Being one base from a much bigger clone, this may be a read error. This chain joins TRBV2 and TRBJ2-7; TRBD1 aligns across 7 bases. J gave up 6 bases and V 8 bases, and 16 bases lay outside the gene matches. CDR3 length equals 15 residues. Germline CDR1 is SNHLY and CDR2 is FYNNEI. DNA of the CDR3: TGTGCCAGCCTAAGGAAGATAGGGGGCGTCGGCGAGCAGTACTTC. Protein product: CASLRKIGGVGEQYF.

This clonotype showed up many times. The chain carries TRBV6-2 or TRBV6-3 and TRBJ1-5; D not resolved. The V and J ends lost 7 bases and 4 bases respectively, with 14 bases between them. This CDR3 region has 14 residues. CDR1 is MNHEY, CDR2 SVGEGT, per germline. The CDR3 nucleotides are TGTGCCAGCACCTGGTCTGGGTGGAATCAGCCCCAGCATTTT. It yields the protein CASTWSGWNQPQHF.